This TCR beta chain was sequenced for a study of identical twins. The CDR3 sequence is 14 residues long. The junction had 8 bases not matched to a gene; V was cut back by 6 bases and J by 7 bases. Germline assignment: CDR1 MDHEN and CDR2 SYDVKM. TCRdb fed the 5' RACE reads into MiXCR, producing one record per CDR3 protein. Of about 900,000 distinct CDR3 sequences listed, approximately 13% were seen once; the top ten hold 1.5% to 2%. This clonotype was recorded a few times. This sample was shared with a second study, whose subject was yellow fever vaccine responses in identical twins.

The receptor was derived from a woman under 30 in good health. The specimen sequenced was PBMCs. The genes are TRBV28 and TRBJ2-5; TRBD1 aligns across 10 bases. The CDR3 sequence is CASSADRGRRTQYF. CDR3 DNA sequence: TGTGCCAGCAGCGCAGACAGGGGGCGGAGGACCCAGTACTTC.